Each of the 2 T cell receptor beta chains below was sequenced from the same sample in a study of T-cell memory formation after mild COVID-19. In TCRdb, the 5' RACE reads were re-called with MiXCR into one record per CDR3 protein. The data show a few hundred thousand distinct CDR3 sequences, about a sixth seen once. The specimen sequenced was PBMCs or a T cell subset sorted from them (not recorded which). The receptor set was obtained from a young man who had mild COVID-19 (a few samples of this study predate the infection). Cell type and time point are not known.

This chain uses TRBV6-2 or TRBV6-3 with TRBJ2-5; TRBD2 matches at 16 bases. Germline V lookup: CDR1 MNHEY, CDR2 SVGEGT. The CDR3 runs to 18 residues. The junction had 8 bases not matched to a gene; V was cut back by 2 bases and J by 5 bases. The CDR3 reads CASSYPAGTSGGAETQYF. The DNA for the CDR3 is TGTGCCAGCAGTTACCCCGCCGGGACTAGCGGGGGGGCGGAGACCCAGTACTTC.

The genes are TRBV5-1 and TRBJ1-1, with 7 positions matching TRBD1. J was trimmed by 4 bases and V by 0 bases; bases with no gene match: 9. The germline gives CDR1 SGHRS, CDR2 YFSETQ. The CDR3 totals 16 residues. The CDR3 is CASSLVAGGKVTEAFF. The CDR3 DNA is TGCGCCAGCAGCTTGGTGGCAGGGGGTAAAGTCACTGAAGCTTTCTTT.